The next 5 T cell receptor beta chains were all read from a single sample in a study of response to subunit inactivated influenza vaccine (dated by TCRdb to the late 2010s). Libraries were built with RT-PCR. The listed sequencing device is Illumina HiSeq 2500. Starting from the raw public reads, TCRdb applied fastp trimming at Q25, assembled clones with MiXCR and retained in-frame beta chains. Merged by CDR3 protein, the rows form single entries marked with the most common genes and DNA. Within this sample are 710,000 or so distinct CDR3 sequences, with 15% to 18% of them counted one time only. The ten largest clones take up approximately 10% of the sample. This specimen consisted of PBMCs from blood, obtained less than 13 days after vaccination. These receptors originate from a man aged 50 to 60 who received an inactivated influenza vaccine. Donor details come from another sample of the same person, matched by shared clones.

This clonotype was seen a handful of times. DNA for the CDR3: TGTGCCAGCAGCTTCAGCAGGGGGGGAAACACCGGGGAGCTGTTTTTT. It specifies CASSFSRGGNTGELFF. The chain is built from TRBV5-4 and TRBJ2-2; tentatively, D is TRBD1 or TRBD2 (7 bases each). This CDR3 region has 16 residues. Between the trimmed V and J ends, which lost 2 bases and 2 bases, there was a span of 13 bases. In germline, CDR1 is SGHNT, CDR2 YYREEE (reference sequence).

This clonotype came up a few times. The chain joins TRBV28 to TRBJ2-7, with TRBD2 identical over 9 bases. Germline V gives CDR1 MDHEN, CDR2 SYDVKM. Unmatched junction bases numbered 5, after V lost 2 bases and J lost 6 bases. The CDR3 has 14 residues. CDR3 DNA: TGTGCCAGCAGTTTAGCGGGAGGGTTCCGCGAGCAGTACTTC. This translates into CASSLAGGFREQYF.

The chain links TRBV5-1 to TRBJ2-5; tentatively, D is TRBD1 (6 bases). From germline, CDR1 is SGHRS and CDR2 YFSETQ. The CDR3 covers 16 residues. The V end was cut by 5 bases, the J end by 1 base, with 18 bases between. Here the CDR3 reads CASSRNRRDTQETQYF. The DNA for the CDR3 is TGCGCCAGCAGTCGAAATAGAAGGGACACCCAAGAGACCCAGTACTTC.

Turning to this clonotype: Just one base apart from a much larger clone, this may be a read error. Here the CDR3 omits its conserved ending phenylalanine or tryptophan, so a read error is the likely source. The chain links TRBV5-1 to TRBJ2-3; the match to TRBD2 covers 12 bases. The germline V gene has CDR1 SGHRS and CDR2 YFSETQ. The CDR3 is 16 amino acids. V shed 6 bases, J shed 2 bases, and the junction held 7 bases outside the gene matches. The chain's CDR3 is CASILGLAGSTDTQYS. CDR3 in DNA: TGCGCCAGCATATTAGGACTAGCGGGATCCACAGATACGCAGTATTCT.

The CDR3 DNA reads as TGTGCCAGCAGCTTTCTCGGGACTCGAAAAGGAGATACGCAGTATTTT. It translates to CASSFLGTRKGDTQYF. V usage is TRBV11-2 and J usage is TRBJ2-3; possible D gene TRBD2, 6 bases. The CDR3 totals 16 residues. Germline V gene data show CDR1 as SGHAT and CDR2 as FQNNGV. V was pared by 3 bases and J by 5 bases, with 18 bases between.